This T cell receptor (beta chain) was retrieved from a study of cytomegalovirus exposure and HLA in healthy donors. Study-wide points: About 87% or about 30% of the time was how often most TCR beta V segments were productive, according to an earlier analysis.

The CDR3 is made up of 14 amino acids. V lost 6 bases to trimming and J lost 6 bases; unmatched junction nucleotides: 5. Per germline, CDR1 ENHRY and CDR2 SYGVKD. The PCR contained 60 Vbeta and 13 Jbeta primers. The method was immunoSEQ multiplex PCR; TCRdb's version includes in-frame clones alone and lacks a portion of them. The sample comprises 200,000 to 250,000 clones, around 76% of which are singletons, and around 5.7% rests with the top ten. To note about this clone: Its antigen is not identified.

Source material: PBMCs. The sequence was obtained from a woman aged 40-49 years in good health and CMV-seropositive. The chain couples TRBV10-3 to TRBJ2-2; 9 nucleotides line up with TRBD1. The chain's CDR3 is CAIRDRGEAGELFF. The CDR3 DNA sequence: TGTGCCATCAGGGACAGGGGAGAGGCCGGGGAGCTGTTTTTT.